This T cell receptor beta chain appears in the sequencing data of a study of spatial heterogeneity in lung cancer (dated by TCRdb to about 2019). As for the study more broadly: More beta-chain than alpha-chain transcripts were consistently detected, likely reflecting higher beta-chain transcript abundance. TCR repertoire features were related to nonsynonymous mutation counts determined by whole-exome sequencing of tumor tissue. In the raw uncorrected reads, each unique combination of TCR and UMI appeared more than ten times on average. In non-small cell lung cancer, the study quantitatively compared TCR alpha and beta repertoires across several tumor regions, matched nontumor lung, and blood. Both alpha and beta chains were TCR-sequenced in approximately 220 tumor regions, about 69 matched nontumor lung samples and more than 50 PBMC samples obtained at surgery. The research as a whole found: Confirming at a functional level the hypothesis that regional TCRs recognize regional mutations was considered to require additional single-cell paired TCR alpha and beta sequencing. Ubiquitous expanded tumor TCRs showed up in blood more often at tumor resection than at routine follow-up.

The library was produced with 5' RACE. Sequencing was performed on a NextSeq 500. To allow correction of PCR and sequencing errors, the TCR library protocol tagged every TCR cDNA molecule with a unique molecular identifier. The study's own analysis went as follows. TCR identification, UMI-based error correction and CDR3 extraction were all carried out with Decombinator tools. TCRs above a frequency of 2 per 1,000, corresponding to the top 1% of the tumor frequency distribution, were defined as expanded. Rényi diversity was computed with the R vegan package after subsampling each repertoire 100 times to 5,000 TCRs. CDR3 similarity networks were constructed using string-kernel similarity of amino acid triplets, with links drawn between CDR3s whose pairwise similarity was above 0.82. Starting from the raw public reads, TCRdb applied fastp trimming at Q25, assembled clones with MiXCR and retained in-frame beta chains. Each CDR3 protein appears once, grouped with its most common genes and DNA. These V and J calls are TCRdb output, not the study's own analysis. In all, the sample holds about 44,000 distinct CDR3 sequences, and approximately 14% of those were seen once. The ten largest clonotypes hold 55% to 65% of the sample.

The CDR1 and CDR2 encoded by the germline V gene are MNHEY and SVGAGI. V loses 2 bases, J loses 1 base, and the germline ends lie 20 bases apart. The CDR3 runs 18 amino acids, cysteine and phenylalanine included. Only the CDR3 DNA stays, 54 bases, in frame from base 1. The sample's time point label is to be understood as: sample taken at primary tumor resection. For TCR sequencing, whole RNA was extracted from tumor and nontumor lung tissue, or from cryopreserved PBMC samples, and no cell sorting was done. The donors were 60 to 80 patients from the lung TRACERx cohort who had early-stage, untreated non-small cell lung cancer. A patient was chosen for TCR sequencing only when enough RNA was available from at least two tumor regions. Concerning this clonotype itself: Its recognized antigen is unknown. The sample holds no much larger clone one base away, and base qualities are not on file.

This material consisted of PBMCs, taken at surgery. The chain links TRBV6-5 with TRBJ1-1; D gene: possibly TRBD1, on 6 matching bases. The TCR sequence derives from a male donor with early-stage non-small cell lung cancer. CDR3 sequence: CASSYRYGQGRTNTEAFF. The sequenced DNA is TGTGCCAGCAGTTACCGTTACGGCCAGGGGCGAACGAACACTGAAGCTTTCTTT.